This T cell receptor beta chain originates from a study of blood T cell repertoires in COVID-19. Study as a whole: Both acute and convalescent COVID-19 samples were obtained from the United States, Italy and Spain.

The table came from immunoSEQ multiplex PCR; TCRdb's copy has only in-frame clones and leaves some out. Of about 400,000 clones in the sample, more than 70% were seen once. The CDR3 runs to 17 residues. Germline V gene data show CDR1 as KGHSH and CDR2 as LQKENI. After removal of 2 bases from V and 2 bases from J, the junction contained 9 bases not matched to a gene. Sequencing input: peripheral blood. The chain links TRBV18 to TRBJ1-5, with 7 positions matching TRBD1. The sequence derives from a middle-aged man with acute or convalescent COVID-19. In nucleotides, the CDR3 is TGTGCCAGCTCACCAATGGGAACAGGGGCTGGCAATCAGCCCCAGCATTTT. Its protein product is CASSPMGTGAGNQPQHF.